The following is a TCR beta chain sequence with its context. Antigen: not known. This specimen comes from a study of cytomegalovirus exposure and HLA in healthy donors. Study-level findings and limits: Listed as cytomegalovirus-associated were 170 or so TCR beta chains. According to a subsequent analysis, TCR clusters from the first cohort were inclined to appear together in the 120 validation repertoires.

The study drew the donors from its roughly 120-subject validation cohort, separate from the roughly 700-subject first cohort. Data came from immunoSEQ multiplex PCR; TCRdb stores just in-frame clones and leaves some out. The data contain more than 250,000 clones, roughly 87% of them singletons. Germline V gives CDR1 LGHNA, CDR2 YNFKEQ. The CDR3 extends over 13 amino acids. V gave up 3 bases and J gave up 0 bases, with 6 bases separating them. The clonotype was recovered from a woman aged 30 to 39 in good health and CMV-seropositive. V is TRBV4-2 and J is TRBJ2-7; the D is unclear. The material sequenced was PBMCs. The CDR3 spells CASSHRPSYEQYF. The CDR3 DNA follows: TGTGCCAGCAGCCACAGGCCCTCCTACGAGCAGTACTTC.